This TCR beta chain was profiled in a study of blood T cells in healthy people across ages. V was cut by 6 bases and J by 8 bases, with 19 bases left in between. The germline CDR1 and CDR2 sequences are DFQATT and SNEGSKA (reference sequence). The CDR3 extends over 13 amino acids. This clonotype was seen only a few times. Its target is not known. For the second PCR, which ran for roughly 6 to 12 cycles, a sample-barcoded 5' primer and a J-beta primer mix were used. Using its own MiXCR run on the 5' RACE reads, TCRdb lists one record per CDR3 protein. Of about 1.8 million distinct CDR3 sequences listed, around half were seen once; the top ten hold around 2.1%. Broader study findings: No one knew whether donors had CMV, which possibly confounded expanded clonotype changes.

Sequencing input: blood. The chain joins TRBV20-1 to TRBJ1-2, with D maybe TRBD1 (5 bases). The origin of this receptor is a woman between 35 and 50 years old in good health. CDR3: CSAQNWDLRGYTF. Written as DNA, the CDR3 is TGCAGTGCGCAGAATTGGGACCTTCGAGGCTACACCTTC.